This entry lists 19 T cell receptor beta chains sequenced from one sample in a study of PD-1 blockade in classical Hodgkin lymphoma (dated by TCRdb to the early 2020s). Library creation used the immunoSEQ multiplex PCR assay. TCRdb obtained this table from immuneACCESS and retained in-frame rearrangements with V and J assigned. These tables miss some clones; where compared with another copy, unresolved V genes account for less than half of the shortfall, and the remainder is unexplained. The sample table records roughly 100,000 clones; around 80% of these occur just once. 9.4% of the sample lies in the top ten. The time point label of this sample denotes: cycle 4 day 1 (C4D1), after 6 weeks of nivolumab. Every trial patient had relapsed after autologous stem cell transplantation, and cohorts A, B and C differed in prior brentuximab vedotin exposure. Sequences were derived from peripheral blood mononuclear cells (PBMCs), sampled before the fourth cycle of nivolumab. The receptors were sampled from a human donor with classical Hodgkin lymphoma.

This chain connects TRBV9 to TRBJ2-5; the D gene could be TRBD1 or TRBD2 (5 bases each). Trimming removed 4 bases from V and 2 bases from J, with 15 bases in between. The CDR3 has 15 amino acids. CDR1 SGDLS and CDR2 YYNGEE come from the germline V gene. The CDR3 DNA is TGTGCCAGCAGCCCAGACCTCGGGGCGCAAGAGACCCAGTACTTC. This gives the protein CASSPDLGAQETQYF.

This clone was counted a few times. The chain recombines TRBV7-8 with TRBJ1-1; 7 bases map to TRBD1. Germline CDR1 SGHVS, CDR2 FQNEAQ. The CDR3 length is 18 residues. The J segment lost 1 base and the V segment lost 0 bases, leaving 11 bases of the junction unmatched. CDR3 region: CASSLAWDRPDWNTEAFF. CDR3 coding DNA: TGTGCCAGCAGCTTAGCGTGGGACAGACCAGATTGGAACACTGAAGCTTTCTTT. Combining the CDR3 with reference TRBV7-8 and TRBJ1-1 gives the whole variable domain GAGVSQSPRYKVAKRGQDVALRCDPISGHVSLFWYQQALGQGPEFLTYFQNEAQLDKSGLPSDRFFAERPEGSVSTLKIQRTQQEDSAVYLCASSLAWDRPDWNTEAFFGQGTRLTVV.

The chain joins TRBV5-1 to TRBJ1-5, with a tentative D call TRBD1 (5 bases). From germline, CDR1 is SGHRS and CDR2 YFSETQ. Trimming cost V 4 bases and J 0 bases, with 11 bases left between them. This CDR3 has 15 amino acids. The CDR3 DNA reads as TGCGCCAGCAGCCCGGGGGACTATAGCAATCAGCCCCAGCATTTT. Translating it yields CASSPGDYSNQPQHF.

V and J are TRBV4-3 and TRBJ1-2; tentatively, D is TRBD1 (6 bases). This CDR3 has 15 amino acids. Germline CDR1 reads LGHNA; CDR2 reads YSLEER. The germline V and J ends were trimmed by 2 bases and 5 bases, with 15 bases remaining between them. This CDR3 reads CASSQSGRGRYGYTF. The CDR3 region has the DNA TGCGCCAGCAGCCAATCGGGCAGGGGAAGGTATGGCTACACCTTC.

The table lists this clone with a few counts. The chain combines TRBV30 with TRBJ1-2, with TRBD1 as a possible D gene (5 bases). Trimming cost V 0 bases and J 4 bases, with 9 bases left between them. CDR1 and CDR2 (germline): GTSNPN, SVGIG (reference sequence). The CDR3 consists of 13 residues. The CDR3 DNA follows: TGTGCCTGGAGTGTGAAGGGGTCCTATGGCTACACCTTC. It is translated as CAWSVKGSYGYTF.

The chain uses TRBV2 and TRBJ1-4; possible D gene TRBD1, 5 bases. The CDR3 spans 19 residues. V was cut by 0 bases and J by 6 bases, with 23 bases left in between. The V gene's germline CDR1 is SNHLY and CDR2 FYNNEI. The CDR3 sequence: CASSEATGFFGGRDEKLFF. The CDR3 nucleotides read TGTGCCAGCAGTGAAGCCACCGGGTTTTTTGGGGGTAGAGATGAAAAACTGTTTTTT.

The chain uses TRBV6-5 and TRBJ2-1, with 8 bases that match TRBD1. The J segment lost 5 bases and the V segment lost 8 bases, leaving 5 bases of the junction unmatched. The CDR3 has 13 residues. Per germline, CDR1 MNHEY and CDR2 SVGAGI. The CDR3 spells CASYGQGDNEQFF. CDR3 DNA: TGTGCCAGCTATGGACAGGGAGACAATGAGCAGTTCTTC.

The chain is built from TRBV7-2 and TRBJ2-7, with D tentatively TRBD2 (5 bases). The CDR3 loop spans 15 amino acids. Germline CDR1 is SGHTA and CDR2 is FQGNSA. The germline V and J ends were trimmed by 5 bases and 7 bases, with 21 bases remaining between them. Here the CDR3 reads CASSPAGRWSGEQYF. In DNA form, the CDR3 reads TGTGCCAGCAGCCCAGCCGGCAGGTGGTCGGGGGAGCAGTACTTC.

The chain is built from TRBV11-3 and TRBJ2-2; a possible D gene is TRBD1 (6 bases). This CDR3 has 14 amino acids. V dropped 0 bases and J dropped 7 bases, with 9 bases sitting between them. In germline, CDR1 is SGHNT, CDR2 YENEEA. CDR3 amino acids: CASSLEGGIGELFF. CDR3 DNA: TGTGCCAGCAGCTTAGAAGGGGGTATCGGGGAGCTGTTTTTT.

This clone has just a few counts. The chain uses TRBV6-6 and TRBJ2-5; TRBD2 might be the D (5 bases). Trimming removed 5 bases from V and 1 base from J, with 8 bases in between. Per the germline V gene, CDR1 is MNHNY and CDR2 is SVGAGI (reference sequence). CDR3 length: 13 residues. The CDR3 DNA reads TGTGCCAGCAGTACTCGGGGCCAAGAGACCCAGTACTTC. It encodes CASSTRGQETQYF.

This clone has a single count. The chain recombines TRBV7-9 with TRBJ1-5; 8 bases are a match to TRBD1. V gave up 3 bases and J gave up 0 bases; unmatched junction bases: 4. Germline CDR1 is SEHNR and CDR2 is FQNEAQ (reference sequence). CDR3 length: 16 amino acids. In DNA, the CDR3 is TGTGCCAGCAGCTTGGGGACAGGTGGTAGCAATCAGCCCCAGCATTTT. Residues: CASSLGTGGSNQPQHF.

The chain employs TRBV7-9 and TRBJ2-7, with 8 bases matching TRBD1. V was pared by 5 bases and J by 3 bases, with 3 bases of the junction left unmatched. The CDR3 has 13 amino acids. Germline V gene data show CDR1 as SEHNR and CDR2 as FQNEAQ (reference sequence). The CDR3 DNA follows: TGTGCCAGCAGCCCTGGACAGGGCTACGAGCAGTACTTC. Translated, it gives CASSPGQGYEQYF.

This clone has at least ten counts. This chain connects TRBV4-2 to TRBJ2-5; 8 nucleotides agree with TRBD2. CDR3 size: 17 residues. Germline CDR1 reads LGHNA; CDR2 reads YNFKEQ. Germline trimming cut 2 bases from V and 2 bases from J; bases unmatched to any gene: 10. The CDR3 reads CASSQIGSGDIQETQYF. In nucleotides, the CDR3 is TGTGCCAGCAGCCAAATTGGTAGCGGGGACATACAAGAGACCCAGTACTTC.

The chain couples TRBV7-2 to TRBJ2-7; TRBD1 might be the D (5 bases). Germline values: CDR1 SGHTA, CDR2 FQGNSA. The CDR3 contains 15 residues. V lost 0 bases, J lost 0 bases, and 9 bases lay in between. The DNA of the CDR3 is TGTGCCAGCAGCTTAGCGTTAGGGGCCTCCTACGAGCAGTACTTC. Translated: CASSLALGASYEQYF.

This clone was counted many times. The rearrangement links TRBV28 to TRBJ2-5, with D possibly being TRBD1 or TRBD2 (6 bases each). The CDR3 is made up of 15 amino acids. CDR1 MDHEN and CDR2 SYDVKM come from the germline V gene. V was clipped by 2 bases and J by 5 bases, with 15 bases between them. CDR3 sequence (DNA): TGTGCCAGCAGTTTAGTTCTTGGGGGGCAGGAGACCCAGTACTTC. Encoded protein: CASSLVLGGQETQYF.

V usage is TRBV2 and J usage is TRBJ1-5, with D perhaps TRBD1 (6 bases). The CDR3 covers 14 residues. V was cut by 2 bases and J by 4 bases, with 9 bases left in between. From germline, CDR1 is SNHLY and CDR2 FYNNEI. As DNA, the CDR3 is TGTGCCAGCAGTGAACAGGGGCCAAATCAGCCCCAGCATTTT. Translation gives CASSEQGPNQPQHF.

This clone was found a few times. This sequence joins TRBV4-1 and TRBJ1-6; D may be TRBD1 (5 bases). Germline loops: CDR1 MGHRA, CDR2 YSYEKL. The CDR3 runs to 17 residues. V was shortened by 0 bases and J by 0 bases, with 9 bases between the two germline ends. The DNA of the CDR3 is TGCGCCAGCAGCCAAGATCGGGGGAGCTCCTATAATTCACCCCTCCACTTT. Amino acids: CASSQDRGSSYNSPLHF.

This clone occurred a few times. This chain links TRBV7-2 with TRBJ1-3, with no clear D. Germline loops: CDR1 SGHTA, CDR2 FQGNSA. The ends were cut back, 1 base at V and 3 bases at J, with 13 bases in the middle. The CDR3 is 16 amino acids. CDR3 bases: TGTGCCAGCAGCTTAGTGTGGACGCCCGGTGGAAACACCATATATTTT. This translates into CASSLVWTPGGNTIYF.

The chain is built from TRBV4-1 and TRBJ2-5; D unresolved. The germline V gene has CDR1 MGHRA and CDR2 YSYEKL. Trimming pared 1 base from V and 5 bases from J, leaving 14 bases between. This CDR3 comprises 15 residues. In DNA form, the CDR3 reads TGCGCCAGCAGCCAAGTCGCACAGCTCGGGGAGACCCAGTACTTC. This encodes CASSQVAQLGETQYF.